Here is one TCR beta chain with its context. What it binds is unknown. Deletions cut 5 bases from V and 0 bases from J, with 10 bases between. CDR3 length equals 14 residues. Germline assignment: CDR1 SGHRS and CDR2 YFSETQ. Universal primer sites and UMIs were introduced during 5'RACE template-switching synthesis of TCR cDNA. TCRdb used MiXCR to reprocess the 5' RACE reads, holding one entry per CDR3 protein. The top ten hold 3.2% of the sample, which has some 200,000 distinct CDR3 sequences, approximately 3% seen once. These data belong to a study of T cells after yellow fever vaccination. For the study at large: With SMART-Seq v4 Ultra Low Input, the fractions containing low cell numbers were prepared. General study points: Clones that expanded after primary vaccination mostly reappeared after the booster (96% CD4, about 89% CD8). Abundant bulk-population clonotypes could contaminate the FACS-sorted repertoires.

This rearrangement joins TRBV5-1 to TRBJ2-3, with a tentative D call TRBD1 (5 bases). The receptor comes from a man between 18 and 35 years old who received the YFV17D yellow fever vaccine. Specimen: CD4+ T cells sorted from PBMCs, collected 10 days after the yellow fever booster vaccination. As DNA, the CDR3 is TGCGCCAGCAGGCCGACAGCGAGCACAGATACGCAGTATTTT. It yields the protein CASRPTASTDTQYF.